This is a list of T cell receptor beta chains from one sample in a study of T cell repertoires in cytomegalovirus infection. TCRdb re-called the reads through MiXCR, storing one row per CDR3 protein. The table shows approximately 340,000 distinct CDR3 sequences, with roughly 28% occurring only once. The antigens of these receptors remain unknown. The source material was cultured PBMCs, sampled from culture after CMV antigen stimulation. The receptors originated from a human donor in good health (CMV status not recorded). Some clones in this sample may be carry-over from other donors' samples. Each CDR3 is given with its conserved first and last residue. Only part of the rows carry a size: once, few, many, or a class if the clone is expanded.

>-|TRBJ1-1|TRBV20-1
CSAREVGGPMNTEAFF
>-|TRBJ1-1|TRBV6-6
CASSSEGRDSLTNTEAFF
>-|TRBJ2-1|TRBV27
CASSRTSLYNEQFF
>once|TRBJ2-2|TRBV4-1
CASSQQWGGTNTGELFF
>few|TRBJ2-7|TRBV27
CASGRTGGYEQYF
>-|TRBJ1-1|TRBV7-3
CASSLDRTEAFF
>-|TRBJ2-4|TRBV4-1
CASSQGWAATKNIQYF
>medium-sized|TRBJ1-4|TRBV10-3
CAISDRQNEKLFF
>-|TRBJ2-1|TRBV5-3
CASSLGGAGGENEQFF
>-|TRBJ2-3|TRBV20-1
CSARRRVSGPRATPDTQYF
>-|TRBJ1-5|TRBV19
CASSIGTTHSNQPQHF
>-|TRBJ2-7|TRBV4-1
CASSQEHETTSGIYEQYF
>once|TRBJ1-5|TRBV20-1
CSASIGAVHQPQHF
>-|TRBJ2-5|TRBV12-3/TRBV12-4
CASSLVRGPETQYF
>-|TRBJ2-3|TRBV19
CASSIGPSGSHTDTQYF
>once|TRBJ2-6|TRBV7-3
CASSVTSTTGAGANVLTF
>few|TRBJ1-5|TRBV28
CASLPGHVLGGQPQHF
>few|TRBJ2-3|TRBV11-2
CASSSPRLADWTSTDTQYF
>few|TRBJ1-1|TRBV7-8
CASSFQGGGGTEAFF
>few|TRBJ1-2|TRBV4-2
CASSQEPNYGYTF
>-|TRBJ2-1|TRBV14
CASSQGLAGGSPRDEQFF
>-|TRBJ2-2|TRBV7-3
CASSLQGATGELFF
>once|TRBJ2-1|TRBV20-1
CSAPSGRLPGSEQFF
>-|TRBJ2-5|TRBV12-3/TRBV12-4
CASSSAPGDQYF
>few|TRBJ1-3|TRBV15
CATSRDRNTGNTIYF
>many|TRBJ1-1|TRBV12-3/TRBV12-4
CASSFRTEAFF
>-|TRBJ1-2|TRBV29-1
CSVDRTGDGYTF
>-|TRBJ2-3|TRBV27
CASSPATSGTDTQYF
>few|TRBJ2-5|TRBV6-1
CAGGGKGETQYF
>few|TRBJ2-1|TRBV7-2
CASSRGSGSHEQFF
>many|TRBJ2-1|TRBV7-2
CASSPGGRGSYNEQFF